This T cell receptor (beta chain) came from a study of lymphopenia after photon versus proton radiotherapy. Regarding the study as a whole: After the lymphocyte nadir, photon-treated repertoires showed oligoclonal expansion, especially of CD8+ Temra cells. Photon-treated patients lost naive T cells and TCR diversity; proton-treated stayed stable. Post-nadir TCR diversity decline inversely tracked overall survival among those who died.

On this clone itself: The antigen is not known.

The assay was immunoSEQ multiplex PCR, and TCRdb's table has in-frame clones only and misses some. The table has around 13,000 clones, about 79% seen once. The V and J ends lost 6 bases and 3 bases, in that order; junction bases with no gene match: 2. The CDR3 is 13 amino acids. From germline, CDR1 is MNHNS and CDR2 SASEGT. J is TRBJ1-5 and V is TRBV6-1, with 7 bases identical to TRBD1. This TCR was recovered from a man aged 45-65 years with gastric cancer. The sequenced sample was peripheral blood, obtained from a patient treated with photon-based radiotherapy. CDR3 residues: CASRGQPNQPQHF. The DNA of the CDR3 is TGTGCCAGCAGGGGACAGCCCAATCAGCCCCAGCATTTT.